This T cell receptor (beta chain) was recovered during a study of blood T cell repertoires in COVID-19. Looking at the study overall: Spain, Italy and the United States supplied samples that represented acute and convalescent COVID-19. From T cells, B-cell-depleted T cells, or PBMCs came the material, which was cDNA or gDNA.

The CDR3 is 13 amino acids. Germline V lookup: CDR1 SGHNT, CDR2 YYREEE (reference sequence). V was clipped by 4 bases and J by 3 bases; unmatched bases: 1. As originally analysed: Estimation of nucleated cell counts relied on the amplification of reference gene primers. Assay: immunoSEQ multiplex PCR; the TCRdb copy retains only in-frame clones and omits some. V and J calls and clone size are copied from that table; D and trimming were computed from the DNA. Found here are around 260,000 clones, around nine tenths of them singletons; the top ten hold 0.94%. The chain combines TRBV5-4 with TRBJ2-4; 7 bases fit TRBD2. This clonotype originated in a middle-aged woman who had recovered from COVID-19. The sequenced sample consisted of peripheral blood. CDR3 sequence reads: CASSGGGKNIQYF. The CDR3 DNA reads TGTGCCAGCAGCGGGGGGGGCAAAAACATTCAGTACTTC.